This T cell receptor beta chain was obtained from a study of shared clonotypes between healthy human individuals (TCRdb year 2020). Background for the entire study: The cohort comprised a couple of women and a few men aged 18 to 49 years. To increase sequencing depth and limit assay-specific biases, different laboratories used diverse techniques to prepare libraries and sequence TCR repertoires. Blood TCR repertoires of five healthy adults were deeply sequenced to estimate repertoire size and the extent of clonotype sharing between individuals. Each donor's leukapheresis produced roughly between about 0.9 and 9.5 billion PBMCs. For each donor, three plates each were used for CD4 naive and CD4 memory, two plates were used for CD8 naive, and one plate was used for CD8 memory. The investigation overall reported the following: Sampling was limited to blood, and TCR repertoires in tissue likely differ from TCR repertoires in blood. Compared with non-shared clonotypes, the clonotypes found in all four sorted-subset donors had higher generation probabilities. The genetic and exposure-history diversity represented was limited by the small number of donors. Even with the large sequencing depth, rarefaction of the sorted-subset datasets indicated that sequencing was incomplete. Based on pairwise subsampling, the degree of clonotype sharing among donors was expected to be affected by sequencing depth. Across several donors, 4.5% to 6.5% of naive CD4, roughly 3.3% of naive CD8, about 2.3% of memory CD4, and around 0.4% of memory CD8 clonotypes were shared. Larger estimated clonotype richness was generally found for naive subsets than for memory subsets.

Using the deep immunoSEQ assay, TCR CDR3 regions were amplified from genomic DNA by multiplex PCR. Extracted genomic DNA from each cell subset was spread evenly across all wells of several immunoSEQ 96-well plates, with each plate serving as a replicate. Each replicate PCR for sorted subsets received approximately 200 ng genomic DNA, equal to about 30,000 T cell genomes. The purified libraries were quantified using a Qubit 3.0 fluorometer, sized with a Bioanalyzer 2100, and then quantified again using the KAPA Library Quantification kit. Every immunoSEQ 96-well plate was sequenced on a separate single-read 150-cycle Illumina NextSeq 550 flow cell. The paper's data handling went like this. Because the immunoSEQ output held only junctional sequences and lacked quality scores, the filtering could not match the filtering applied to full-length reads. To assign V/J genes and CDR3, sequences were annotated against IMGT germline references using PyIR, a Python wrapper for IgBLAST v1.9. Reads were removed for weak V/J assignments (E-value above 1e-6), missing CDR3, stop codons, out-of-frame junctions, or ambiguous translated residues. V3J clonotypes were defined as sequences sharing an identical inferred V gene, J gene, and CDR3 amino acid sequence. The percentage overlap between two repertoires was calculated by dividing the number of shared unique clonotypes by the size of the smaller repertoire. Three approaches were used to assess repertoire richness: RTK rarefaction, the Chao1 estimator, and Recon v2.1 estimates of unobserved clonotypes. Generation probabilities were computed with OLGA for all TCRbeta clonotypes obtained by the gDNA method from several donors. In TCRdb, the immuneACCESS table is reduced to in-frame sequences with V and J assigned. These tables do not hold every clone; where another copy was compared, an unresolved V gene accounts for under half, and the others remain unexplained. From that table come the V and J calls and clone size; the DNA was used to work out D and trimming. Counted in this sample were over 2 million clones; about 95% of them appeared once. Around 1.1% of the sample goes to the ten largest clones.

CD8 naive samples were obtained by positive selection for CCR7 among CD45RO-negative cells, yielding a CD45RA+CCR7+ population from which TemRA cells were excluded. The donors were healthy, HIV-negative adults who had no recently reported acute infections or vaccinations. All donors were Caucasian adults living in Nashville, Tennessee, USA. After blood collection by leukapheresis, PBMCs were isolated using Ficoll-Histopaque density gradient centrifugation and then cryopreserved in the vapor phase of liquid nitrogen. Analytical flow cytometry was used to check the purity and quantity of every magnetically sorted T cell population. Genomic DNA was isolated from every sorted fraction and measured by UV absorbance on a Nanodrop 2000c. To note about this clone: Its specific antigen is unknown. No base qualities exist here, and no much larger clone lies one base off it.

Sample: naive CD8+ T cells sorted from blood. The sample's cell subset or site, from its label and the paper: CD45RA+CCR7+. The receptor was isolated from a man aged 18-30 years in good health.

CDR3 protein: CASSLEWTSLYEQYF. The DNA sequence reads TGTGCCAGCAGCTTGGAGTGGACTAGCCTCTACGAGCAGTACTTC. The V and J genes are TRBV5-5 and TRBJ2-7; 8 bases in the junction line up with TRBD2. V is cut back by 0 bases and J by 3 bases, with 5 bases in the junction unmatched. The germline V gene (reference sequence) specifies SGHKS as CDR1 and YYEKEE as CDR2. Measured from the cysteine to the phenylalanine, the CDR3 is 15 residues long. This entry keeps only the CDR3 DNA: 45 bases, framed from base 1.